The clone carrying this TCR beta chain has a count of ten or more. No antigen is known for it. These data belong to a study of CD8 T cells in ankylosing spondylitis. The ends were cut back, 0 bases at V and 5 bases at J, with 15 bases in the middle. This CDR3 is built from 15 residues. Germline V gives CDR1 SGHRS, CDR2 YFSETQ. Each CDR3 protein is one row after TCRdb ran MiXCR on the 5' RACE reads. The sample yields over 400,000 distinct CDR3 sequences, roughly 26% seen once. Study outcomes and limitations: Seemingly characteristic of ankylosing spondylitis blood was a TCR beta motif consisting of fewer than 10 highly homologous variants.

Sequencing used blood, either unsorted or a sorted T cell fraction (not recorded which). V usage is TRBV5-1 and J usage is TRBJ2-7; D might be TRBD1 (6 bases). This sequence originates from a male donor with ankylosing spondylitis. Here the CDR3 reads CASSLEDRTYDEQYF. Written as DNA, the CDR3 is TGCGCCAGCAGCTTGGAGGACAGAACCTATGACGAGCAGTACTTC. The full variable domain, completed using reference TRBV5-1 and TRBJ2-7, is KAGVTQTPRYLIKTRGQQVTLSCSPISGHRSVSWYQQTPGQGLQFLFEYFSETQRNKGNFPGRFSGRQFSNSRSEMNVSTLELGDSALYLCASSLEDRTYDEQYFGPGTRLTVT.